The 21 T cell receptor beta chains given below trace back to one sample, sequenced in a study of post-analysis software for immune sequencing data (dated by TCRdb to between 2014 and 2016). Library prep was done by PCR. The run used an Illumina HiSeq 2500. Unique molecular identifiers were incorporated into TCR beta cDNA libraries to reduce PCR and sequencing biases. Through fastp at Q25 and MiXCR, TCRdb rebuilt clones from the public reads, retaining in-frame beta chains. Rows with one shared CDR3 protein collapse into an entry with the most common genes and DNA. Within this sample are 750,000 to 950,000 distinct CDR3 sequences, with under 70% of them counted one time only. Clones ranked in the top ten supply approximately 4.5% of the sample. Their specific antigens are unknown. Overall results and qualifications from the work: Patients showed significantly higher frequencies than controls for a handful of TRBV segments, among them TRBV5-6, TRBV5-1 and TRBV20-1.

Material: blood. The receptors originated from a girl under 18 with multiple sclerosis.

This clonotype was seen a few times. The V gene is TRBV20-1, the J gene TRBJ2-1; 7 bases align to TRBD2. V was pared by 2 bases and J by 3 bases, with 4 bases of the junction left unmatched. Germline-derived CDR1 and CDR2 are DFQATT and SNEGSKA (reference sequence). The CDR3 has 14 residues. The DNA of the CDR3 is TGCAGTGCTAGATTGGCGGGGGACTACAATGAGCAGTTCTTC. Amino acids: CSARLAGDYNEQFF.

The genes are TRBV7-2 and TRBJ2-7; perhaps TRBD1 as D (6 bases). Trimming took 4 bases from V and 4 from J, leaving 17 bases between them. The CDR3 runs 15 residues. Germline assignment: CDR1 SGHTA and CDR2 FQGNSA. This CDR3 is CASSSGTRTHYEQYF. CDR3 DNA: TGTGCCAGCAGCTCGGGGACACGGACTCATTACGAGCAGTACTTC.

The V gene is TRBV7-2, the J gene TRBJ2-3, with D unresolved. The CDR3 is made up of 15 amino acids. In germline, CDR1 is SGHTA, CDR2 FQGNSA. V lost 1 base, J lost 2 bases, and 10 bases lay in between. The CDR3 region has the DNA TGTGCCAGCAGCTTAGAGTTCTCGACCACAGATACGCAGTATTTT. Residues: CASSLEFSTTDTQYF.

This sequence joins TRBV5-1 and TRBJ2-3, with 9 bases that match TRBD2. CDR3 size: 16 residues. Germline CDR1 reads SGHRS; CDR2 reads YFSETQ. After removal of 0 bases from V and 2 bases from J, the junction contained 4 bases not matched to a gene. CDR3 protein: CASSLELAGPTDTQYF. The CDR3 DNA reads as TGCGCCAGCAGCTTGGAACTAGCGGGCCCCACAGATACGCAGTATTTT.

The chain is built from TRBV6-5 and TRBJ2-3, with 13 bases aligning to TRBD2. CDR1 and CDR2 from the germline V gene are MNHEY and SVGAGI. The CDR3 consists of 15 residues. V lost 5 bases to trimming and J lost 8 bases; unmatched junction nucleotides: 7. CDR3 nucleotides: TGTGCCAGCAGTACTAGCGGGGGGGACCGGCGTACGCAGTATTTT. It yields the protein CASSTSGGDRRTQYF.

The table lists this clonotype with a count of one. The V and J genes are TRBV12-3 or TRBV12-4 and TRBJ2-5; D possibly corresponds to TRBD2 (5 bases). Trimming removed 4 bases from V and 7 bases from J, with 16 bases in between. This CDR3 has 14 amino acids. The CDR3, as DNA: TGTGCCAGCAGTTCACCCGGAGGCCCCAGGACCCAGTACTTC. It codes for CASSSPGGPRTQYF.

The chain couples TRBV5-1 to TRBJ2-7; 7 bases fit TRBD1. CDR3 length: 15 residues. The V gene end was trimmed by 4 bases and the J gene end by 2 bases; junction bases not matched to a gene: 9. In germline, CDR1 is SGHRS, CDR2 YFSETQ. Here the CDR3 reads CASSPHRDRAYEQYF. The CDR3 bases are TGCGCCAGCAGCCCGCACCGGGACAGAGCCTACGAGCAGTACTTC.

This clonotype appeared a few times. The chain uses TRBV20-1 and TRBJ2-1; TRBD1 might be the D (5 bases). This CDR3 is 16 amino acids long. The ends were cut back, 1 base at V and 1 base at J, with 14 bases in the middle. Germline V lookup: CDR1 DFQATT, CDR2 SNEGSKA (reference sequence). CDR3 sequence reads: CSARAIQDISYNEQFF. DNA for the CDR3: TGCAGTGCTAGAGCGATCCAGGACATTTCCTACAATGAGCAGTTCTTC.

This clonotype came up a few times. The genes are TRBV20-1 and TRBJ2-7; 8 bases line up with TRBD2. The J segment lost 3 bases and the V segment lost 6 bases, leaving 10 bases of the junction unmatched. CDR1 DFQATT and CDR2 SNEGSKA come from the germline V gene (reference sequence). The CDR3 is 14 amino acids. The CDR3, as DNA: TGCAGTGCAGCTATGGCGGGGGGTTTCTACGAGCAGTACTTC. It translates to CSAAMAGGFYEQYF.

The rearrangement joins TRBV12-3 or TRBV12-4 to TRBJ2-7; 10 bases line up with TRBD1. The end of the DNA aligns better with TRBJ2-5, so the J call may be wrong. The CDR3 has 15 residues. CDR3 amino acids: CASSPGQGVSETQYF. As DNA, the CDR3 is TGTGCCAGCAGTCCTGGACAGGGGGTATCGGAGACCCAGTACTTC.

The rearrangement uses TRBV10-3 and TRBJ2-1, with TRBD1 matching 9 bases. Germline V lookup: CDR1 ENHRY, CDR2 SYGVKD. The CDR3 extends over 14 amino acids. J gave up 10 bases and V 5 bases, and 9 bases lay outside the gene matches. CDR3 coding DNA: TGTGCCATCAGTAACAGGGGGCGCGTGGAGGAGCAGTTCTTC. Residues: CAISNRGRVEEQFF.

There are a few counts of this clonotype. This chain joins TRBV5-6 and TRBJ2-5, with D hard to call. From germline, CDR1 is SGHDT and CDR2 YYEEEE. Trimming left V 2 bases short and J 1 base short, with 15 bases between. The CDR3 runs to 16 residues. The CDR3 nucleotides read TGTGCCAGCAGCTTTTACACGTTGCAGGCCCAAGAGACCCAGTACTTC. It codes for CASSFYTLQAQETQYF.

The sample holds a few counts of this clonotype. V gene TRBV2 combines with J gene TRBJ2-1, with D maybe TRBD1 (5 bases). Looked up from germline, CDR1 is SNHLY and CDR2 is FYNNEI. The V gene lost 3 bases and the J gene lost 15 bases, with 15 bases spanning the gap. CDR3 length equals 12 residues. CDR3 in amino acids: CASSETANQGFF. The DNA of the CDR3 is TGTGCCAGCAGTGAGACAGCTAACCAGGGGTTCTTC.

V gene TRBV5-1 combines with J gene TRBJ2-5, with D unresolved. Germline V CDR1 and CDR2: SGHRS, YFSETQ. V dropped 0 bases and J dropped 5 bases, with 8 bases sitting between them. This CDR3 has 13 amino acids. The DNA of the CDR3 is TGCGCCAGCAGCTTGGCCAATGGGGAGACCCAGTACTTC. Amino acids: CASSLANGETQYF.

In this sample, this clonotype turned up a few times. The CDR3 coding sequence is TGTGCCACCGCGGTGTCCACAGATACGCAGTATTTT. It encodes CATAVSTDTQYF. V gene TRBV15 combines with J gene TRBJ2-3, with D unclear. Per germline, CDR1 LNHNV and CDR2 YYDKDF (reference sequence). The CDR3 extends over 12 amino acids. With 8 bases removed from V and 2 bases from J, the gap between germline ends came to 8 bases.

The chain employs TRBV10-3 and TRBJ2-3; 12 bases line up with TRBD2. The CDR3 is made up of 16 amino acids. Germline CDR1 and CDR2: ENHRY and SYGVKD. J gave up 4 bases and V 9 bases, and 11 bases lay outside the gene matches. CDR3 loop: CAIRIGLAGISDTQYF. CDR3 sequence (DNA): TGTGCCATTAGAATCGGACTAGCGGGAATCTCAGATACGCAGTATTTT.

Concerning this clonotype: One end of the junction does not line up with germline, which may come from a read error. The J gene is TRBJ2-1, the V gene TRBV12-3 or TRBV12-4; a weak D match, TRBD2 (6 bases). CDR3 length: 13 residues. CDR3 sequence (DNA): TGTGCCAGCAGTTTGGGACTGAACAATGAGCAGGTCTTC. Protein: CASSLGLNNEQVF.

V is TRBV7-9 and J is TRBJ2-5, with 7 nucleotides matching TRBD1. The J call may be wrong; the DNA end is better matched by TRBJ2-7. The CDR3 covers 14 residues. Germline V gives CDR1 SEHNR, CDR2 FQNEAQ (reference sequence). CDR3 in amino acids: CASSFPNRDSEQYF. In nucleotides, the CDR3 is TGTGCCAGCAGCTTTCCCAACCGGGACAGCGAGCAGTACTTC.

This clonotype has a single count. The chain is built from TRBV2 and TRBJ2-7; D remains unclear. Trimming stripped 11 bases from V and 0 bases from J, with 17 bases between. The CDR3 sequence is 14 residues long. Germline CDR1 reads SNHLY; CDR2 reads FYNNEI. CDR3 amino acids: CASAQRPDSYEQYF. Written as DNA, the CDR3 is TGTGCCTCAGCTCAGCGACCAGACTCCTACGAGCAGTACTTC. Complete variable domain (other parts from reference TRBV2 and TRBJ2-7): EPEVTQTPSHQVTQMGQEVILRCVPISNHLYFYWYRQILGQKVEFLVSFYNNEISEKSEIFDDQFSVERPDGSNFTLKIRSTKLEDSAMYFCASAQRPDSYEQYFGPGTRLTVT.

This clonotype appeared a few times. Here the CDR3 DNA reads TGCAGTGCTAGAAAGAGGGGCTACGAGCAGTACTTC. As protein: CSARKRGYEQYF. The chain carries TRBV20-1 and TRBJ2-7; D could derive from TRBD1 or TRBD2 (5 bases each). The CDR3 length is 12 residues. The germline V and J ends were trimmed by 2 bases and 3 bases, with 8 bases remaining between them. The germline gives CDR1 DFQATT, CDR2 SNEGSKA (reference sequence).

The CDR3 DNA sequence: TGCAGTGCTGCAACAGGGGGCAACAGCTATGGCTACACCTTC. Translated, it gives CSAATGGNSYGYTF. The V gene is TRBV20-1, the J gene TRBJ1-2; 9 nucleotides line up with TRBD1. V lost 5 bases and J lost 4; bases outside the gene matches: 8. Germline V CDR1 and CDR2: DFQATT, SNEGSKA (reference sequence). This CDR3 comprises 14 residues.